This TCR beta chain was recovered during a study of blood T cell repertoires in COVID-19. Clones were sequenced by immunoSEQ multiplex PCR, and TCRdb holds only the in-frame ones, with some missing. Of over 120,000 clones in the sample, roughly 80% were seen once. Donors in Cohort 3 who had recovered were those with two negative PCRs, healthcare professional clearance, or resolution of their symptoms. Trimming left V 7 bases short and J 2 bases short, with 17 bases between. Germline CDR1 and CDR2: SGHTS and YDEGEE. The CDR3 is made up of 15 amino acids. This sequence was found in a woman in her 50s who had recovered from COVID-19. The gene calls are TRBV5-8 and TRBJ2-3; TRBD2 might be the D (5 bases). Sequencing was carried out using PBMCs or T cells enriched from blood (not recorded which). DNA of the CDR3: TGTGCCAGCCCCTTAGCGAGGTCTTTCACAGATACGCAGTATTTT. This encodes CASPLARSFTDTQYF.